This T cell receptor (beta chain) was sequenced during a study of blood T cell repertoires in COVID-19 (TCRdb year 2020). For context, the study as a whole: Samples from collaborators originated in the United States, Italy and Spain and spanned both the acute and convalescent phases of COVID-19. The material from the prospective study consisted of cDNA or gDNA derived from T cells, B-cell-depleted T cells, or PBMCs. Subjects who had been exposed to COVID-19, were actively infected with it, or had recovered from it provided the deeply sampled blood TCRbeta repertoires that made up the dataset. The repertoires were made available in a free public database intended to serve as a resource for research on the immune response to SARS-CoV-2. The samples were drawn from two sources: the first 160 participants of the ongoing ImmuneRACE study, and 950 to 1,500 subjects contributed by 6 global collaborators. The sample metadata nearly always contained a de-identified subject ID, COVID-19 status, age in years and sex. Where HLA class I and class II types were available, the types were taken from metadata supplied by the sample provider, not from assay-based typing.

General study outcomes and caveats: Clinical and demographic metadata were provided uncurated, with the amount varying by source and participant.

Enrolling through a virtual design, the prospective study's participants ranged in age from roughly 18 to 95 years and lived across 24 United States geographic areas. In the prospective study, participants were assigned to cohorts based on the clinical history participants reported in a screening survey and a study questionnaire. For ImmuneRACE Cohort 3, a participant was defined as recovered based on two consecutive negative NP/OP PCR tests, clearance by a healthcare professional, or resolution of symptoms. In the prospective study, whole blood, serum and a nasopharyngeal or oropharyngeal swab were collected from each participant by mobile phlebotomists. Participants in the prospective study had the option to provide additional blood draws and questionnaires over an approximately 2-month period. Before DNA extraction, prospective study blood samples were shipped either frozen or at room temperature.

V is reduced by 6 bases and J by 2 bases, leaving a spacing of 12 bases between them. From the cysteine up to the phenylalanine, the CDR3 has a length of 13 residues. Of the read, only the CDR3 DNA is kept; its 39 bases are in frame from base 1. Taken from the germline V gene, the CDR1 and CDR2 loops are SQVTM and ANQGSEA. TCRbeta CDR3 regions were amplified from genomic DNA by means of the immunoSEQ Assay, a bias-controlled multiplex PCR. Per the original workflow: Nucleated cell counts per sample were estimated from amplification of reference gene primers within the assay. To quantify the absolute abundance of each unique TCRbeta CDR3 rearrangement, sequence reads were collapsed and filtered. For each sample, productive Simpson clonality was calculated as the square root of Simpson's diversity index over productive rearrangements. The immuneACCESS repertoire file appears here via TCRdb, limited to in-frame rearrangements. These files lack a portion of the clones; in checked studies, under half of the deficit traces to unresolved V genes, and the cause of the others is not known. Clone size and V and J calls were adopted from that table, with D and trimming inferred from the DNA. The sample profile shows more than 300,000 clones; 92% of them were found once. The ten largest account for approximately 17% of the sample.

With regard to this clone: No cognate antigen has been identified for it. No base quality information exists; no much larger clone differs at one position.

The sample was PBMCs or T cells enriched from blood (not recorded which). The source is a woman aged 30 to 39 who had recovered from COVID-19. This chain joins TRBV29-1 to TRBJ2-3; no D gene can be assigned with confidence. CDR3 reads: CSVPPGSTDTQYF. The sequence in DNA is TGCAGCGTCCCACCCGGGTCCACAGATACGCAGTATTTT.